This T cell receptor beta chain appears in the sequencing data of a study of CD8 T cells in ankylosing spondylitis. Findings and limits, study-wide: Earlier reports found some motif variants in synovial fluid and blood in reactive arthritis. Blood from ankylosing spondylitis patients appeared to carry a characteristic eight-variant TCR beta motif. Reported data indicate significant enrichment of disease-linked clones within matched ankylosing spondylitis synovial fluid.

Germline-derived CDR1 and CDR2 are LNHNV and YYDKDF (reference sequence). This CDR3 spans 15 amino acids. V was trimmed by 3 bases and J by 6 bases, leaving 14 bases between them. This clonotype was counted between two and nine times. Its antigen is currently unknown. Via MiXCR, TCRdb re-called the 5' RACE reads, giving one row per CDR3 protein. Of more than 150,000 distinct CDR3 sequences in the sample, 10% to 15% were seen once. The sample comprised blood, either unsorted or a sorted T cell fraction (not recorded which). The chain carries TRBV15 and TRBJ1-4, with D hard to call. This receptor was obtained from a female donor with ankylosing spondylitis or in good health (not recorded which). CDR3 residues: CATSSYSIEDEKLFF. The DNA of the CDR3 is TGTGCCACCAGCAGTTATAGTATCGAGGATGAAAAACTGTTTTTT. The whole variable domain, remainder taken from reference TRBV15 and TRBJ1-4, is DAMVIQNPRYQVTQFGKPVTLSCSQTLNHNVMYWYQQKSSQAPKLLFHYYDKDFNNEADTPDNFQSRRPNTSFCFLDIRSPGLGDTAMYLCATSSYSIEDEKLFFGSGTQLSVL.